A selection of T cell receptor beta chains follows, all from one sample in a study of T cell repertoires in cytomegalovirus infection. TCRdb independently ran MiXCR on the reads; one entry per CDR3 protein. The sample consists of 150,000 to 200,000 distinct CDR3 sequences, roughly an eighth of them appearing once. The sequencing sample was made of PBMCs. Source of these receptors: a human donor in good health (CMV status not recorded). Some clones in this sample may be carry-over from other donors' samples. Each CDR3 is given with its conserved first and last residue. Each record gives: V gene, J gene, CDR3 protein.

TRBV23-1	TRBJ1-4	CASSSRRGSSEKLFF
TRBV29-1	TRBJ2-3	CSVDPDGDRGSTDTQYF
TRBV6-5	TRBJ2-7	CASSYSGGEGSYEQYF
TRBV5-6	TRBJ1-5	CASSLRALNQPQHF
TRBV12-3/TRBV12-4	TRBJ1-5	CASSTGAGNQPQHF
TRBV7-9	TRBJ1-6	CASSSRGGSSYNSPLHF
TRBV20-1	TRBJ2-7	CRSDSGRGKAYEQYF
TRBV7-3	TRBJ2-6	CASSLGPRGADVLTF
TRBV28	TRBJ1-2	CASSSGRNYGYTF
TRBV27	TRBJ2-5	CATASVAGLQETQYF
TRBV20-1	TRBJ1-5	CSARSETGGEQPQHF
TRBV5-6	TRBJ1-2	CASSYTGTGYGYTF
TRBV25-1	TRBJ1-2	CASSESPLGGYTF
TRBV4-3	TRBJ1-2	CASSQDLQGQGYTF
TRBV9	TRBJ2-1	CASSVDPLGQPCF
TRBV6-2/TRBV6-3	TRBJ2-1	CASSYSLSGNEQFF
TRBV5-6	TRBJ1-5	CASSLGRTRNSNQPQHF
TRBV29-1	TRBJ2-2	CSVNTGELFF
TRBV29-1	TRBJ1-2	CSVPRSGESGYTF
TRBV2	TRBJ1-1	CASNRGEAFF
TRBV5-4	TRBJ2-7	CASSIDRDLNF
TRBV24-1	TRBJ2-1	CATSDVGLAFYNEQFF
TRBV7-9	TRBJ1-2	CASSPLTNYGYTF
TRBV12-3/TRBV12-4	TRBJ1-1	CASSPYSGRTEAFF
TRBV7-2	TRBJ2-3	CASSFSPGTDTQYF
TRBV20-1	TRBJ2-7	CSANSAEAYEQYF
TRBV6-5	TRBJ2-1	CASSYGGVHNEQFF
TRBV7-6	TRBJ2-2	CASSESGINTGELFF
TRBV28	TRBJ2-2	CASSLLATGELFF
TRBV12-3/TRBV12-4	TRBJ2-7	CASNRQGTKQYF
TRBV6-2/TRBV6-3	TRBJ2-2	CATRSGAAPGELFF
TRBV10-2	TRBJ2-3	CASSELGRTTDTQYF
TRBV12-3/TRBV12-4	TRBJ2-1	CASNTGTLNEQFF
TRBV6-1	TRBJ1-1	CASGAGRTEAFF
TRBV7-2	TRBJ2-3	CASSGEGTQTDTQYF
TRBV6-6	TRBJ1-4	CASSYGRGIEKLFF
TRBV7-3	TRBJ2-1	CASSLRGGQGNNEQFF
TRBV29-1	TRBJ2-3	CSVDVGRLEDTQYF
TRBV28	TRBJ2-7	CASRTEGRTYEQYF
TRBV2	TRBJ2-7	CASRLGAVQYF
TRBV20-1	TRBJ1-4	CSAREDGKTTNEKLFF
TRBV20-1	TRBJ1-2	CSALARDRGGYTF
TRBV6-2/TRBV6-3	TRBJ2-5	CASSYSTSGVQETQYF
TRBV28	TRBJ1-2	CASSSSPGQGYGYTF
TRBV6-6	TRBJ2-3	CASTTGQSTDTQYF
TRBV7-3	TRBJ2-2	CASSPLAGVDTGELFF
TRBV7-9	TRBJ2-1	CASNRPGLAYNEQFF
TRBV3-1	TRBJ2-7	CASSQGRVAGSTGREYF
TRBV25-1	TRBJ2-7	CASSVGGREGTEQYF
TRBV7-9	TRBJ2-7	CASSAGLSYEQYF
TRBV6-2/TRBV6-3	TRBJ2-3	CASSYQRTSGYTDTQYF
TRBV27	TRBJ1-4	CASSRGGGTLNEKLFF
TRBV6-5	TRBJ1-2	CASSYFPGTGVGGGGYTF
TRBV4-3	TRBJ2-3	CASSQLAGVEQSTDTQYF